This T cell receptor (beta chain) comes out of a study of long-term antiretroviral therapy in people with HIV. Broader study findings: Someone took the blood between about 2003 and 2018, maybe while older ART regimens were in use.

Between the trimmed V and J ends, which lost 0 bases and 4 bases, there was a span of 8 bases. CDR1 SGDLS and CDR2 YYNGEE come from the germline V gene. CDR3 length: 14 amino acids. Worth noting for this clone: Its target is unknown.

Run at survey level, the immunoSEQ assay was version v3.0. TCRdb's table, derived via immunoSEQ multiplex PCR, lists solely in-frame clones and lacks some. The sample consists of roughly 28,000 clones, roughly 88% of them appearing once. J is TRBJ2-1 and V is TRBV9; weak D call: TRBD1 (6 bases). The receptor was derived from a woman between 18 and 29 years old with HIV. Here the sequenced sample was unsorted PBMCs, taken 0.5 years after starting antiretroviral therapy. CDR3 sequence reads: CASSVVDSYNEQFF. CDR3 bases: TGTGCCAGCAGCGTAGTGGACAGTTACAATGAGCAGTTCTTC.